This T cell receptor beta chain is from a study of blood T cell repertoires in COVID-19. Study-level information: Two negative PCRs, clearance, or symptom resolution characterized the recovered Cohort 3 donors.

Ages ranged from about 18 to 89 years, with residence in some 25 US areas. Cohort placement rested on clinical history that participants reported themselves. V dropped 0 bases and J dropped 6 bases, with 14 bases sitting between them. Germline CDR1 LNHNV, CDR2 YYDKDF (reference sequence). The CDR3 loop spans 15 amino acids. Per the original data handling: For nucleated cells, counts were estimated from reference gene primer amplification. Here immunoSEQ multiplex PCR was the method, and the copy in TCRdb shows in-frame clones only, minus some. That table furnishes V, J and clone size, whereas the DNA furnished D and trimming. The sample has about 210,000 clones; around 86% are singletons.

The chain links TRBV15 to TRBJ1-2; a weak D match, TRBD1 (5 bases). The specimen was PBMCs or T cells enriched from blood (not recorded which). The receptor was derived from a young man in a cohort exposed to, infected with or recovered from COVID-19 (not recorded which). The CDR3 reads CATSRDSSGMDGYTF. CDR3 coding DNA: TGTGCCACCAGCAGAGATAGTTCAGGGATGGATGGCTACACCTTC.